These T cell receptor beta chains were read from a single sample in a study of blood T cell repertoires in COVID-19. Some clones are missing from TCRdb's copy, which holds only in-frame ones; the method was immunoSEQ multiplex PCR. Altogether approximately 70,000 clones are present, 75% to 95% being singletons, with the ten largest covering 5.1%. The sample was peripheral blood. All receptors come from a woman in her late teens or twenties with acute or convalescent COVID-19. Both conserved end residues are part of each CDR3. The D gene is left open where the match is weak.

v_call cdr3_length d_call cdr3_aa
TRBV16 15 TRBD1 CASSQLPGGTGELFF
TRBV2 15 TRBD1 CASEPQGTGVYGYTF
TRBV6-5 13 - CASLRENTGELFF
TRBV5-1 20 TRBD2 CASSPVGSGGTNPWNNEQFF
TRBV5-6 15 - CASSFEEGTYNEQFF
TRBV5-6 14 TRBD1 CASSEGQGTGELFF
TRBV28 14 - CASSLSVPNQPQHF
TRBV2 15 - CASSEAGGRNTEAFF
TRBV4-3 15 - CASSQEGAPYNEQFF
TRBV7-2 16 TRBD1 CASSSPTRDSKNIQYF
TRBV19 14 - CASTLQGQKAGYTF
TRBV4-3 15 TRBD1 CASSQLQGYYNEQFF
TRBV13 15 TRBD1 CASSPGTGTNTEAFF
TRBV21-1 15 - CASSLRGAVREKLFF
TRBV7-9 11 TRBD1 CAADRVTEAFF
TRBV2 14 - CASRPPGDSYEQYF
TRBV19 13 - CASSRRENTEAFF
TRBV11-2 15 - CASSPAWLGARQLFF
TRBV5-4 15 - CASSLFGGFRGGYTF
TRBV2 14 - CASSEAIKTTPLHF
TRBV3-1/TRBV3-2 15 TRBD1 CASSQEPTGHSPLHF
TRBV10-2 17 - CASSETSLGTGANVLTF
TRBV10-3 18 TRBD1 CAHNLETAGGGSGNTIYF
TRBV18 16 TRBD2 CASSPELAGGTHTQYF
TRBV4-1 18 - CASSHVTPLADTGNTQYF
TRBV7-8 15 TRBD2 CASSLLKAGGIEQYF
TRBV10-1 15 - CASSGQQETTDTQYF
TRBV7-9 13 TRBD2 CASSFASGSEQYF
TRBV5-6 14 TRBD1 CASSPGQGSYEQYF
TRBV5-6 15 TRBD2 CASTNSGGAGNTQYF
TRBV5-1 15 - CASSLDSSGANVLTF
TRBV7-9 17 TRBD2 CASSREGTSGRTDTQYF